Following are 5 T cell receptor beta chains from one sample sequenced in a study of cytomegalovirus exposure and HLA in healthy donors. Primers for the PCR totalled 60 Vbeta and 13 Jbeta. Sequencing was performed with immunoSEQ multiplex PCR; in TCRdb, only in-frame clones are kept and a portion is missing. The data hold 80,000 or so clones, with more than 65% observed a single time. Sequencing input: PBMCs. These TCRs come from a male donor in good health and CMV-seropositive.

The genes are TRBV6-6 and TRBJ1-5; 7 bases are a match to TRBD1. This CDR3 has 15 residues. CDR1 and CDR2 from the germline V gene are MNHNY and SVGAGI (reference sequence). The trim removed 0 bases at V and 3 bases at J, leaving 2 bases unmatched. Written as DNA, the CDR3 is TGTGCCAGCAGTTACTCGGGACAGTACAATCAGCCCCAGCATTTT. Its translation is CASSYSGQYNQPQHF.

This sequence joins TRBV28 and TRBJ2-7; the match to TRBD1 covers 9 bases. With V trimmed by 7 bases and J by 4 bases, 8 bases remained unmatched. The CDR3 covers 14 residues. Germline CDR1 is MDHEN and CDR2 is SYDVKM. CDR3: CASTLSDRGYEQYF. The CDR3 DNA reads as TGTGCCAGCACTCTCTCGGACAGGGGATACGAGCAGTACTTC.

J is TRBJ2-1 and V is TRBV19; tentatively, D is TRBD2 (8 bases). CDR1 LNHDA and CDR2 SQIVND come from the germline V gene (reference sequence). The CDR3 is made up of 15 amino acids. Trimming removed 7 bases at V and 10 bases at J, with 23 bases between. The DNA of the CDR3 is TGTGCCAGTAAGGGGGCGGGAGGCCCATCGGGGGAGCAGTTCTTC. Amino acid sequence: CASKGAGGPSGEQFF.

This clone appeared a few times. The chain couples TRBV4-2 to TRBJ1-1; 9 bases are shared with TRBD1. The V gene end was trimmed by 0 bases and the J gene end by 5 bases; junction bases not matched to a gene: 4. Germline-derived CDR1 and CDR2 are LGHNA and YNFKEQ. This CDR3 has 15 residues. The CDR3 nucleotides are TGTGCCAGCAGCCAAGAAGGACAGGGGAGAACTGAAGCTTTCTTT. Its translation is CASSQEGQGRTEAFF.

The genes are TRBV18 and TRBJ2-5, with D possibly TRBD1 on 6 matching bases. V shed 3 bases and J shed 3 bases, with 8 bases lying between them. The CDR3 is 13 residues long. The germline gives CDR1 KGHSH, CDR2 LQKENI. CDR3 protein: CASSPGTKETQYF. CDR3 in DNA: TGTGCCAGCTCACCCGGGACAAAAGAGACCCAGTACTTC.